This T cell receptor (beta chain) was sequenced in a study of T cell clonality in common variable immunodeficiency. Germline V CDR1 and CDR2: SGHTA, FQGTGA. The CDR3 totals 15 residues. With V trimmed by 5 bases and J by 5 bases, 10 bases remained unmatched. Study conclusions and caveats: CVID subjects had higher TCRbeta clonality than healthy controls, most marked in about a third.

The data were produced by immunoSEQ multiplex PCR, yet TCRdb's version contains in-frame clones alone and is incomplete. Listed for the sample are 40,000 to 45,000 clones, none seen a single time. In this sample, this clone turned up many times. Its cognate antigen is unknown. From the germline J gene comes the end of the CDR3, since the read stops 3 residues before it. The sequencing sample was made of peripheral blood mononuclear cells. This sequence originates from a person aged 18-70 years in good health. The gene calls are TRBV7-3 and TRBJ2-5, with 8 bases that match TRBD2. The CDR3 loop is CASSPTGTRQETQYF. The covered CDR3 bases are TGTGCCAGCAGCCCTACGGGGACTAGGCAGGAGACC.